This passage covers 28 T cell receptor beta chains from one sample sequenced in a study of cytomegalovirus exposure and HLA in healthy donors. PCR amplification relied on 60 Vbeta primers (plus 13 Jbeta primers). This table comes from immunoSEQ multiplex PCR, and its TCRdb copy is limited to in-frame clones, with some not included. Here the sample spans over 150,000 clones, roughly 85% being singletons. Sequenced material: PBMCs. The receptors were gathered from a boy between 2 and 10 years old in good health and CMV-seronegative.

The chain combines TRBV9 with TRBJ2-5, with TRBD1 identical over 10 bases. Germline loops: CDR1 SGDLS, CDR2 YYNGEE. J gave up 4 bases and V 4 bases, and 4 bases lay outside the gene matches. This CDR3 contains 14 residues. This CDR3 is CASSPTGGGETQYF. For the CDR3, the DNA is TGTGCCAGCAGCCCGACAGGGGGCGGAGAGACCCAGTACTTC.

This chain connects TRBV27 to TRBJ2-2; TRBD1 agrees at 11 bases. Germline-derived CDR1 and CDR2 are MNHEY and SMNVEV (reference sequence). The ends lost 6 bases at V and 0 bases at J; junction bases unmatched: 3. The CDR3 covers 16 residues. CDR3 nucleotide sequence: TGTGCCAGCAGCGGACAGGGGGCTTCGAACACCGGGGAGCTGTTTTTT. Its protein is CASSGQGASNTGELFF.

This sequence joins TRBV29-1 and TRBJ1-1; D perhaps matches TRBD1 (6 bases). Looked up from germline, CDR1 is SQVTM and CDR2 is ANQGSEA. V gave up 6 bases and J gave up 6 bases, with 14 bases separating them. The CDR3 runs to 12 residues. The CDR3 here is CSVVQGIAEAFF. As DNA, the CDR3 is TGCAGCGTAGTACAGGGAATTGCTGAAGCTTTCTTT.

The chain is built from TRBV19 and TRBJ2-7; 7 nucleotides agree with TRBD2. V gave up 3 bases and J gave up 0 bases; unmatched junction bases: 5. Per germline, CDR1 LNHDA and CDR2 SQIVND (reference sequence). There are 15 residues in the CDR3. CDR3 in amino acids: CASSIERGDSYEQYF. The DNA for the CDR3 is TGTGCCAGTAGTATTGAGCGGGGTGACTCCTACGAGCAGTACTTC.

This chain links TRBV6-5 with TRBJ1-1; D ambiguous. V lost 2 bases and J 6 bases, leaving 10 bases between the germline ends. This CDR3 contains 13 residues. From germline, CDR1 is MNHEY and CDR2 SVGAGI. DNA of the CDR3: TGTGCCAGCAGTTACATGGAGGGAGCTGAAGCTTTCTTT. Its protein product is CASSYMEGAEAFF.

The J gene is TRBJ1-4, the V gene TRBV7-8; 8 nucleotides match TRBD1. Germline V gene sequence: CDR1 SGHVS, CDR2 FQNEAQ. V dropped 5 bases and J dropped 7; count of bases not matched to a gene: 9. This CDR3 spans 15 amino acids. CDR3 sequence (DNA): TGTGCCAGCAGCCCTCAGGGGGCAGGGCGTGAAAAACTGTTTTTT. Translating it yields CASSPQGAGREKLFF.

A single count supports this clone. This chain uses TRBV4-1 with TRBJ1-5; D is ambiguous. Trimming removed 0 bases from V and 4 bases from J, with 7 bases in between. Looked up from germline, CDR1 is MGHRA and CDR2 is YSYEKL. CDR3 size: 14 residues. The CDR3 sequence is CASSQEGGNQPQHF. DNA for the CDR3: TGCGCCAGCAGCCAAGAGGGAGGTAATCAGCCCCAGCATTTT.

Points on this clone: Germline is not matched at one junction end, which may reflect a read error. J is TRBJ2-2 and V is TRBV7-9; possibly TRBD2 for D (5 bases). The CDR3 covers 14 residues. Germline values: CDR1 SEHNR, CDR2 FQNEAQ (reference sequence). The CDR3 DNA reads as TGTGCCAGCAGCTCAACGAAAGTGAACCGGGGAGCTGTTTTT. Protein product: CASSSTKVNRGAVF.

V usage is TRBV5-5 and J usage is TRBJ1-5; 12 positions agree with TRBD1. Trimming took 1 base from V and 3 from J; bases not matched to a gene: 8. The CDR3 has 18 residues. Germline V gene sequence: CDR1 SGHKS, CDR2 YYEKEE (reference sequence). CDR3 in DNA: TGTGCCAGCAGCTTGAAGTTCGGGACAGGGGGCAACAATCAGCCCCAGCATTTT. Its translation: CASSLKFGTGGNNQPQHF.

The chain combines TRBV6-1 with TRBJ2-7; D remains ambiguous. This CDR3 contains 14 residues. V was cut by 3 bases and J by 4 bases, with 13 bases left in between. CDR1 MNHNS and CDR2 SASEGT come from the germline V gene. The CDR3 DNA sequence: TGTGCCAGCAGTGAGGTCCCAGGCTTATACGAGCAGTACGTC. Translated: CASSEVPGLYEQYV.

The rearrangement links TRBV19 to TRBJ2-1, with 9 positions matching TRBD2. V shed 3 bases, J shed 7 bases, and the junction held 4 bases outside the gene matches. The CDR3 runs to 14 residues. Germline CDR1 LNHDA, CDR2 SQIVND (reference sequence). The DNA of the CDR3 is TGTGCCAGTAGTATGGCGGGGGGGCGTAATGAGCAGTTCTTC. It translates to CASSMAGGRNEQFF.

The chain couples TRBV25-1 to TRBJ1-2, with a tentative D call TRBD1 (6 bases). Trimming pared 6 bases from V and 4 bases from J, leaving 12 bases between. This CDR3 contains 13 residues. Germline-derived CDR1 and CDR2 are MGHDK and SYGVNS. In DNA, the CDR3 is TGTGCCAGCAGCAAGGGGGGGGCCTATGGCTACACCTTC. Translating it yields CASSKGGAYGYTF.

The V call is TRBV5-4, the J call TRBJ1-6; TRBD1 matches 7 bases. The CDR3 loop spans 16 amino acids. From germline, CDR1 is SGHNT and CDR2 YYREEE (reference sequence). J lost 7 bases, V lost 2 bases, and 9 bases had no gene match. CDR3 bases: TGTGCCAGCAGCTTCCCCGGACAGGCAGGAAATTCACCCCTCCACTTT. Its translation is CASSFPGQAGNSPLHF.

The chain is built from TRBV19 and TRBJ1-5, with D perhaps matching TRBD1 (5 bases). V was cut by 3 bases and J by 11 bases, with 14 bases left in between. Germline V gene sequence: CDR1 LNHDA, CDR2 SQIVND (reference sequence). The CDR3 runs 13 residues. CDR3 sequence (DNA): TGTGCCAGTAGTATGGCAGGGCCATCTGCCCAGCATTTT. Translation: CASSMAGPSAQHF.

The gene calls are TRBV28 and TRBJ1-1; the match to TRBD1 covers 7 bases. Losses at the gene ends were 5 bases for V and 1 base for J; bases not matched to a gene: 13. Germline CDR1 and CDR2: MDHEN and SYDVKM. The CDR3 runs to 17 residues. In DNA, the CDR3 is TGTGCCAGCAGTCCTAGAGCGCTACAGGGGTCGAACACTGAAGCTTTCTTT. This sequence encodes CASSPRALQGSNTEAFF.

The V call is TRBV10-2, the J call TRBJ2-2; D ambiguous. The CDR3 has 16 amino acids. The germline V gene encodes CDR1 WSHSY and CDR2 SAAADI. Trimming removed 2 bases from V and 1 base from J, with 11 bases in between. DNA for the CDR3: TGCGCCAGCAGTGAGGGAGAGCTCGGGAACACCGGGGAGCTGTTTTTT. Its translation is CASSEGELGNTGELFF.

The rearrangement uses TRBV5-6 and TRBJ2-2, with D perhaps matching TRBD2 (7 bases). Germline-derived CDR1 and CDR2 are SGHDT and YYEEEE. This CDR3 has 16 amino acids. V dropped 0 bases and J dropped 9 bases, with 18 bases sitting between them. The CDR3 loop is CASSLANGGPFRELFF. DNA of the CDR3: TGTGCCAGCAGCTTGGCCAACGGGGGGCCGTTCCGGGAGCTGTTTTTT.

Concerning this clone itself: A junction boundary mismatches the germline segment, possibly from a read error. The gene calls are TRBV5-1 and TRBJ2-6, with a possible D match to TRBD1 (5 bases). CDR1 and CDR2 (germline): SGHRS, YFSETQ. The CDR3 spans 13 residues. CDR3 DNA: TGCGCCAGCAGTTTGGAAACAGGTTACGTCCTGACTTTC. Translating gives CASSLETGYVLTF.

This chain links TRBV6-1 with TRBJ1-2; TRBD1 agrees at 8 bases. The ends lost 1 base at V and 5 bases at J; junction bases unmatched: 6. Germline CDR1 reads MNHNS; CDR2 reads SASEGT. This CDR3 is 15 amino acids long. The CDR3 DNA reads as TGTGCCAGCAGTGAAGACACACAGGGGGGGTATGGCTACACCTTC. Translated: CASSEDTQGGYGYTF.

The chain carries TRBV28 and TRBJ2-7; TRBD1 matches at 7 bases. Unmatched junction bases numbered 9, after V lost 6 bases and J lost 4 bases. Germline V CDR1 and CDR2: MDHEN, SYDVKM. The CDR3 has 14 residues. The CDR3 DNA sequence: TGTGCCAGCAGACGGACAGGAGGAAGGTACGAGCAGTACTTC. Residues: CASRRTGGRYEQYF.

The rearrangement joins TRBV10-3 to TRBJ1-1; a weak D match, TRBD1 (5 bases). The CDR3 sequence is 12 residues long. V shed 3 bases and J shed 6 bases, with 8 bases lying between them. Germline lookup yields CDR1 ENHRY and CDR2 SYGVKD. CDR3 protein: CAISEGAAEAFF. Here the CDR3 DNA reads TGTGCCATCAGTGAAGGGGCTGCTGAAGCTTTCTTT.

This clone was seen a single time. Here the CDR3 reads CASTLDRNSPLHF. In nucleotides, the CDR3 is TGTGCCAGCACCCTCGACAGGAATTCACCCCTCCACTTT. This sequence joins TRBV2 and TRBJ1-6; maybe TRBD1 (6 bases). V lost 7 bases, J lost 7 bases, and 11 bases lay in between. CDR1 and CDR2 from the germline V gene are SNHLY and FYNNEI. The CDR3 spans 13 residues.

The chain employs TRBV6-1 and TRBJ2-1; 8 bases line up with TRBD2. The CDR3 extends over 15 amino acids. Germline V gives CDR1 MNHNS, CDR2 SASEGT. Trimming took 6 bases from V and 3 from J; bases not matched to a gene: 7. CDR3 DNA: TGTGCCAGCAGAGAAACTAGCGGTTTCTACAATGAGCAGTTCTTC. Protein sequence: CASRETSGFYNEQFF.

The chain recombines TRBV7-3 with TRBJ2-1; D is perhaps TRBD2 (6 bases). This CDR3 has 16 amino acids. V dropped 3 bases and J dropped 5 bases, with 17 bases sitting between them. CDR1 and CDR2 from the germline V gene are SGHTA and FQGTGA. CDR3 region: CASSLSGAGAHNEQFF. CDR3 bases: TGTGCCAGCAGCTTGAGTGGAGCGGGTGCCCACAATGAGCAGTTCTTC.

The chain uses TRBV2 and TRBJ1-1; possibly TRBD1 for D (6 bases). Germline CDR1 reads SNHLY; CDR2 reads FYNNEI. The length of the CDR3 is 13 residues. V was clipped by 2 bases and J by 3 bases, with 7 bases between them. Here the CDR3 DNA reads TGTGCCAGCAGTGAATCAGGGGACACTGAAGCTTTCTTT. This sequence encodes CASSESGDTEAFF.

The chain links TRBV7-8 to TRBJ2-7, with TRBD1 matching over 8 bases. Trimming cost V 2 bases and J 5 bases; bases outside gene matches: 8. CDR1 and CDR2 (germline): SGHVS, FQNEAQ. CDR3 length equals 15 residues. CDR3 in amino acids: CASSLSRQGIHEQYF. In nucleotides, the CDR3 is TGTGCCAGCAGCTTATCCCGACAGGGGATTCACGAGCAGTACTTC.

The chain combines TRBV5-4 with TRBJ1-1; weak D call: TRBD1 (6 bases). The CDR3 is 16 amino acids. The germline V gene has CDR1 SGHNT and CDR2 YYREEE (reference sequence). Trimming stripped 4 bases from V and 1 base from J, with 17 bases between. CDR3 sequence: CASSPSGGAGNTEAFF. The DNA for the CDR3 is TGTGCCAGCAGCCCCAGTGGGGGGGCGGGGAACACTGAAGCTTTCTTT.

In its sample, this clone was seen a few times. This chain uses TRBV5-4 with TRBJ1-1, with D possibly being TRBD1 (5 bases). Germline CDR1 and CDR2: SGHNT and YYREEE (reference sequence). The length of the CDR3 is 16 residues. V was cut by 4 bases and J by 0 bases, with 16 bases left in between. The CDR3 loop is CASSRAGWAMNTEAFF. The CDR3 nucleotides are TGTGCCAGCAGCAGGGCAGGGTGGGCCATGAACACTGAAGCTTTCTTT.